Shown below are 3 T cell receptor beta chains from a single sample sequenced in a study of preoperative IRX-2 immunotherapy in early breast cancer. Treatment in this sample: preoperative locoregional IRX-2 cytokine immunotherapy. TCRdb keeps only in-frame clones here, not all; method: immunoSEQ multiplex PCR. Here the sample spans roughly 34,000 clones, approximately 89% being singletons. Sequences were derived from tumor tissue, sampled after IRX-2 immunotherapy. The receptors come from a human donor with breast cancer.

This clone turned up a few times. The chain combines TRBV11-3 with TRBJ1-1, with 10 bases identical to TRBD1. Germline V gives CDR1 SGHNT, CDR2 YENEEA. The CDR3 is made up of 14 amino acids. The V segment lost 6 bases and the J segment 6 bases; nucleotides outside the gene matches: 7. The CDR3 is CASSQGQGIPEAFF. The CDR3 bases are TGTGCCAGCAGTCAGGGACAGGGGATACCTGAAGCTTTCTTT.

The V and J genes are TRBV7-1 and TRBJ2-2; a weak D match, TRBD2 (5 bases). Being an ORF, TRBV7-1 has a function that is uncertain. V was clipped by 8 bases and J by 7 bases, with 20 bases between them. The CDR3 is 15 residues long. The CDR3 sequence is CASQQTGEIGGELFF. The CDR3 DNA sequence: TGTGCCAGCCAACAGACCGGGGAAATAGGCGGGGAGCTGTTTTTT.

The chain combines TRBV7-7 with TRBJ1-2; D ambiguous. The germline V gene has CDR1 SSHAT and CDR2 FNYEAQ (reference sequence). This CDR3 contains 14 residues. Trimming pared 1 base from V and 6 bases from J, leaving 12 bases between. For the CDR3, the DNA is TGTGCCAGCAGCTTAGACAACGGGTTTCATGGCTACACCTTC. This sequence encodes CASSLDNGFHGYTF. Drawing the rest from reference TRBV7-7 and TRBJ1-2, the complete variable domain is GAGVSQSPRYKVTKRGQDVTLRCDPISSHATLYWYQQALGQGPEFLTYFNYEAQPDKSGLPSDRFSAERPEGSISTLTIQRTEQRDSAMYRCASSLDNGFHGYTFGSGTRLTVV.